This T cell receptor (beta chain) was sequenced for a study of T cells expressing NK-cell markers (dated by TCRdb to 2020 to 2022). Study-level background: TCR beta-chain repertoires were profiled in sorted CD3+CD56+NKG2C+, CD3+CD56+NKG2C- and CD3+CD56-NKG2C+ T-cell subsets from eight donors. All eight donors whose samples were sequenced were randomly selected healthy volunteers, three of them men and five women. Illumina HiSeq 2000/2500, MiSeq or NextSeq was used to sequence libraries as 2 x 150 bp reads. Seven of the eight sequenced donors were HCMV-seropositive and one was HCMV-seronegative. On the study overall, not on this receptor specifically: Those dominant clonotypes were again the most abundant among CD3+CD56-NKG2C+ cells in a handful of donors, at 28.3-60.1%. In six donors, the dominant CD3+CD56+NKG2C+ clonotypes ranked among the top 10 CD8+ clonotypes, making up 1.0-7.0% of CD8+ T cells. It remained unclear whether the expanded NKG2C-expressing T cell clones were specific for HCMV antigens.

About this clonotype itself: Its antigen is still unknown.

Based on the germline V gene (reference sequence), the CDR1 and CDR2 sequences are MNHEY and SMNVEV. The CDR3 contains 14 residues, cysteine and phenylalanine counted. The DNA is unrecorded. HCMV-specific IgG was detected in serum with a commercial ELISA kit to determine HCMV serostatus. Peripheral blood mononuclear cells were isolated from blood by Ficoll density gradient centrifugation. The instrument was an Illumina HiSeq 2000. The TCR beta cDNA libraries were made using 5'RACE template switching, a step that added both a universal primer site and unique molecular identifiers. Priming for cDNA synthesis came from the TCR beta constant segment, and two successive PCR amplification steps followed. Processing in the source paper ran as follows. MIGEC was used to demultiplex reads and group the reads by UMI, and MiTCR was used to assemble and quantify clonotypes. To exclude erroneous sequences, only TCR cDNA sequences supported by at least two reads were retained. The tcR package was used for downstream repertoire analysis, with clonotypes matched between fractions based on CDR3 nucleotide sequence plus V segment. VDJmatch was used to annotate antigen specificity against VDJdb, with one amino acid substitution allowed in CDR3. After TCRdb reprocessed the reads, each CDR3 protein sequence was kept as one row, without DNA. Here the V and J calls rest on TCRdb's processing, not on the authors' analysis. The sample table gives 200,000 to 300,000 distinct CDR3 sequences. About 0.4% of the sample goes to the ten largest clones.

The TCR comes from a man in his late teens or twenties in good health. Donor details come from another sample of the same person, matched by shared clones. Sequenced: blood T cells: a sorted CD56 or NKG2C T cell subset, CD4+ or CD8+ T cells, or bulk PBMC T cells (not recorded which). The chain employs TRBV27 and TRBJ2-7; TCRdb indicates TRBD2, and absent DNA this call remains unverified. The CDR3 protein is CASSSGLADYEQYF.